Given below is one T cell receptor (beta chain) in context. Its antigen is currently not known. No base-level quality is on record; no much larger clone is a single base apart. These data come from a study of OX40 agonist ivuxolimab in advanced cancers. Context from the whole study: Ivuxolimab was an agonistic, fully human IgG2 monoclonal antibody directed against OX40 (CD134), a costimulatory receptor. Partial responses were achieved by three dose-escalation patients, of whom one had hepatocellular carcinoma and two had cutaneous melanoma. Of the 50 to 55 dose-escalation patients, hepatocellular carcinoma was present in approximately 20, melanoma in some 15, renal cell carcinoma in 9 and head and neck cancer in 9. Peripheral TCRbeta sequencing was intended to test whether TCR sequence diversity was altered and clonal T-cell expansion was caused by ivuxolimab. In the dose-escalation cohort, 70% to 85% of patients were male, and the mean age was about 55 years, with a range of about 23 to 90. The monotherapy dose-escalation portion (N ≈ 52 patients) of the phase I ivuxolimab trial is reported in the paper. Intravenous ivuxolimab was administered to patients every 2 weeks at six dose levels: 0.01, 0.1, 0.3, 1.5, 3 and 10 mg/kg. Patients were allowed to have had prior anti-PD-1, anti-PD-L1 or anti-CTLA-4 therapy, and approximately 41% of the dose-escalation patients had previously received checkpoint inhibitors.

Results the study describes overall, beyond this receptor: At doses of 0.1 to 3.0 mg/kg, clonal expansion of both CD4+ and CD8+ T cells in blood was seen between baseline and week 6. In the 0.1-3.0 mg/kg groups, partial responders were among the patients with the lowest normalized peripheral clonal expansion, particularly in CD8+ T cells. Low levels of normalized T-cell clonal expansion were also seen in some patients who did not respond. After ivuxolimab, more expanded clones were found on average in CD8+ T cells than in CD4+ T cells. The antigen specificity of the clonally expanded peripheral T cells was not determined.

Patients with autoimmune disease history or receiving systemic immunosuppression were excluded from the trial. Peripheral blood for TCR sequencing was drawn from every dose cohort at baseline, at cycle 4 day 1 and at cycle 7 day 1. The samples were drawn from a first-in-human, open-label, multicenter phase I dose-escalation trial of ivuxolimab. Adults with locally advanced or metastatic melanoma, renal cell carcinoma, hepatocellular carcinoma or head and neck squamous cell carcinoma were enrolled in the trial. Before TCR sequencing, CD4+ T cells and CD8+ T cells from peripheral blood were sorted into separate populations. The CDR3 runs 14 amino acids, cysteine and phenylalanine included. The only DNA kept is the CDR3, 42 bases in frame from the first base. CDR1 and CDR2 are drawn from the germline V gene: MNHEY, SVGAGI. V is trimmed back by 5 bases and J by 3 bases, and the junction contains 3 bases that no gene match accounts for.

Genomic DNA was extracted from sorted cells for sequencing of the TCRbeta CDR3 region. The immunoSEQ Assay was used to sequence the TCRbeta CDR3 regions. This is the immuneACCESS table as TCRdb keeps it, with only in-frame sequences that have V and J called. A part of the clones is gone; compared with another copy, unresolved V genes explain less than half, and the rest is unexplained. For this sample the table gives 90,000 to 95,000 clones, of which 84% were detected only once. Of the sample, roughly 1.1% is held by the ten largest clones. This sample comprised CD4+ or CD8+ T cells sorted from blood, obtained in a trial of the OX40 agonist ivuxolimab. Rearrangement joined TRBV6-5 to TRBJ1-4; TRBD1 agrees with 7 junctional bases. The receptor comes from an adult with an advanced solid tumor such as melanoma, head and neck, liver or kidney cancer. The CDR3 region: CASSQGVANEKLFF. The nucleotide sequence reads TGTGCCAGCAGTCAGGGGGTGGCTAATGAAAAACTGTTTTTT.